This T cell receptor beta chain was profiled in a study of blood T cell repertoires in COVID-19. TCRdb's copy holds only in-frame clones and misses some; the assay was immunoSEQ multiplex PCR. This table holds 250,000 to 300,000 clones, around nine tenths found once. V lost 1 base and J 0 bases, leaving 7 bases between the germline ends. This CDR3 is 15 amino acids long. Germline CDR1 and CDR2: SGHTA and FQGTGA. While infection was still active, Seattle patients were enrolled and then followed longitudinally. This clone was found once. This chain uses TRBV7-3 with TRBJ1-3; no clear D. This clonotype was obtained from a woman aged 25 to 45 with COVID-19, enrolled during active disease. Sequencing input: peripheral blood. This chain's CDR3 is CASSLIGNSGNTIYF. The CDR3, as DNA: TGTGCCAGCAGCTTAATCGGGAACTCTGGAAACACCATATATTTT.